This T cell receptor beta chain was identified during a study of T-cell memory formation after mild COVID-19. The overall study: For the most part, TCR clusters were specific to one donor.

Germline loops: CDR1 DFQATT, CDR2 SNEGSKA (reference sequence). Trimming took 3 bases from V and 1 from J, leaving 9 bases between them. CDR3 length: 13 residues. One entry per CDR3 protein, called by TCRdb with MiXCR from the 5' RACE reads. The repertoire consists of some 200,000 distinct CDR3 sequences, with around a fifth occurring once and the leading ten covering 23%. As to this clonotype: Its antigen is unidentified.

General observations from the study: Contracting CD4+ clones were located mainly in CM and EM, and CD8+ clones in EMRA. Still unconfirmed is whether the second-wave clones peaking on day 37 recognized SARS-CoV-2.

The genes are TRBV20-1 and TRBJ1-1; no firm D call. The sequenced material came from PBMCs or a T cell subset sorted from them (not recorded which). This receptor was identified in an adult woman who had mild COVID-19 (a few samples of this study predate the infection). Cell type and time point are not known. The CDR3 DNA sequence: TGCAGTGCTAGTGAGGGCCAGAACACTGAAGCTTTCTTT. This sequence encodes CSASEGQNTEAFF.